This T cell receptor (beta chain) was observed in a study of blood T cell repertoires in COVID-19. Study background: Acute-phase and convalescent COVID-19 samples originated in the United States, Italy and Spain. The cDNA or gDNA used as material had been derived from T cells, B-cell-depleted T cells, or PBMCs.

In the authors' methods: The authors estimated nucleated cell counts from reference gene primer amplification. This table comes from immunoSEQ multiplex PCR, and its TCRdb copy is limited to in-frame clones, with some not included. That table is the source of V, J and clone size, and D and trimming were worked out from the DNA. The repertoire holds a few hundred thousand clones, with roughly 80% as singletons. The sequenced material came from PBMCs or T cells enriched from blood (not recorded which). The clonotype was recovered from a man younger than 45 with acute COVID-19.

CDR3 nucleotides: TGTGCCAGCAGCCAAGGGACTAGGGGAGCTACGCAGTATTTT. It codes for CASSQGTRGATQYF. V and J are TRBV3-1 (or the pseudogene TRBV3-2) and TRBJ2-3; TRBD2 agrees at 7 bases. This CDR3 contains 14 residues. CDR1 and CDR2 (germline): LGHDT, YNNKEL (reference sequence). The V gene end was trimmed by 1 base and the J gene end by 8 bases; junction bases not matched to a gene: 6.